These T cell receptor beta chains were read from a single sample in a study of cytomegalovirus exposure and HLA in healthy donors. This table comes from immunoSEQ multiplex PCR, and its TCRdb copy is limited to in-frame clones, with some not included. The sample has 150,000 to 180,000 clones; approximately 86% are singletons. Sample: PBMCs. The receptor set was obtained from a man aged 18 to 29 in good health and CMV-seropositive. The CDR3 runs from the conserved cysteine through the conserved F or W. Each record gives: CDR3 protein, CDR3 DNA, V gene, D gene, J gene, clone size. A D gene is named only where the DNA matches it firmly. Rows give clone size only sometimes, using once, few, many, or a class for an expanded clone.

CDR3aa: CASRERGAEQYF; CDR3nt: TGTGCCAGCAGGGAGCGGGGCGCCGAGCAGTACTTC; v_gene: TRBV2; d_gene: TRBD2; j_gene: TRBJ2-7; abundance: few
CDR3aa: CASSPYRDNSPHGYTF; CDR3nt: TGTGCCAGCAGTCCCTACCGGGACAACAGCCCCCATGGCTACACCTTC; v_gene: TRBV6-6; d_gene: -; j_gene: TRBJ1-2; abundance: -
CDR3aa: CASSPLNNEQFF; CDR3nt: TGTGCCAGCTCACCACTTAACAATGAGCAGTTCTTC; v_gene: TRBV18; d_gene: -; j_gene: TRBJ2-1; abundance: -
CDR3aa: CASSRQGENTGELFF; CDR3nt: TGTGCCAGCAGCCGTCAGGGGGAGAACACCGGGGAGCTGTTTTTT; v_gene: TRBV7-3; d_gene: TRBD1; j_gene: TRBJ2-2; abundance: -
CDR3aa: CASSEGGSGANVLTF; CDR3nt: TGTGCCAGCAGTGAAGGAGGGTCAGGGGCCAACGTCCTGACTTTC; v_gene: TRBV6-1; d_gene: -; j_gene: TRBJ2-6; abundance: -
CDR3aa: CASSSRLAGSNNEQFF; CDR3nt: TGTGCCAGCAGCTCCCGACTAGCGGGGAGCAACAATGAGCAGTTCTTC; v_gene: TRBV7-9; d_gene: TRBD2; j_gene: TRBJ2-1; abundance: -
CDR3aa: CASSSGLAGLADTQYF; CDR3nt: TGTGCCAGCAGCTCGGGACTAGCGGGACTAGCAGATACGCAGTATTTT; v_gene: TRBV5-8; d_gene: TRBD2; j_gene: TRBJ2-3; abundance: -
CDR3aa: CASSLQGIEAFF; CDR3nt: TGTGCCAGCAGCTTACAGGGGATTGAAGCTTTCTTT; v_gene: TRBV7-2; d_gene: -; j_gene: TRBJ1-1; abundance: once
CDR3aa: CASSPEAAETQYF; CDR3nt: TGTGCCAGCAGCCCCGAGGCAGCAGAGACCCAGTACTTC; v_gene: TRBV7-9; d_gene: -; j_gene: TRBJ2-5; abundance: -
CDR3aa: CASTLTGNTGELFF; CDR3nt: TGTGCCAGCACCCTGACAGGGAACACCGGGGAGCTGTTTTTT; v_gene: TRBV2; d_gene: -; j_gene: TRBJ2-2; abundance: -
CDR3aa: CASNAGAEKLFF; CDR3nt: TGTGCCAGCAACGCGGGGGCTGAAAAACTGTTTTTT; v_gene: TRBV2; d_gene: -; j_gene: TRBJ1-4; abundance: -
CDR3aa: CASSVARTGRTFF; CDR3nt: TGTGCCAGCAGTGTAGCCCGGACAGGGAGAACTTTCTTT; v_gene: TRBV25-1; d_gene: TRBD1; j_gene: TRBJ1-1; abundance: -
CDR3aa: CASSAGTSGINEQFF; CDR3nt: TGTGCCAGCAGTGCCGGGACTAGCGGGATAAATGAGCAGTTCTTC; v_gene: TRBV6-1; d_gene: TRBD2; j_gene: TRBJ2-1; abundance: -
CDR3aa: CSVGQRQTNTEAFF; CDR3nt: TGCAGCGTTGGCCAGAGACAGACGAACACTGAAGCTTTCTTT; v_gene: TRBV29-1; d_gene: -; j_gene: TRBJ1-1; abundance: -
CDR3aa: CASSSDRNTEAFF; CDR3nt: TGTGCCAGCAGTTCAGACAGGAACACTGAAGCTTTCTTT; v_gene: TRBV2; d_gene: -; j_gene: TRBJ1-1; abundance: -
CDR3aa: CASGLPPGLAGGHGNEQFF; CDR3nt: TGTGCTAGTGGTTTGCCCCCGGGACTAGCGGGGGGGCATGGAAATGAGCAGTTCTTC; v_gene: TRBV12-5; d_gene: TRBD2; j_gene: TRBJ2-1; abundance: -
CDR3aa: CASSDPWDRGSTNTEAFF; CDR3nt: TGTGCCAGCAGTGACCCCTGGGACAGGGGATCAACGAACACTGAAGCTTTCTTT; v_gene: TRBV6-4; d_gene: TRBD1; j_gene: TRBJ1-1; abundance: -
CDR3aa: CASSSFRGGHGELFF; CDR3nt: TGTGCCAGCAGCTCCTTCCGCGGGGGGCACGGGGAGCTGTTTTTT; v_gene: TRBV9; d_gene: TRBD2; j_gene: TRBJ2-2; abundance: -
CDR3aa: CAWMGRTGGLNTEAFF; CDR3nt: TGTGCCTGGATGGGGCGGACAGGGGGCCTGAACACTGAAGCTTTCTTT; v_gene: TRBV30; d_gene: TRBD1; j_gene: TRBJ1-1; abundance: -
CDR3aa: CASSLPAGTGGSYTF; CDR3nt: TGTGCCAGCAGCTTACCAGCCGGGACAGGGGGCAGCTACACCTTC; v_gene: TRBV7-2; d_gene: TRBD1; j_gene: TRBJ1-2; abundance: few
CDR3aa: CASSPQAGGRYEQYF; CDR3nt: TGTGCCAGCTCACCGCAGGCGGGAGGGAGGTACGAGCAGTACTTC; v_gene: TRBV18; d_gene: TRBD2; j_gene: TRBJ2-7; abundance: -
CDR3aa: CASSLVDGGPPCYTF; CDR3nt: TGTGCCAGCAGCTTAGTGGATGGCGGGCCCCCTTGCTACACCTTC; v_gene: TRBV7-9; d_gene: -; j_gene: TRBJ1-2; abundance: -
CDR3aa: CASSLIAGDTHYEQYF; CDR3nt: TGTGCCAGCAGCTTGATAGCAGGGGACACCCACTACGAGCAGTACTTC; v_gene: TRBV5-5; d_gene: -; j_gene: TRBJ2-7; abundance: -
CDR3aa: CATEGVITGANVLTF; CDR3nt: TGTGCCACCGAAGGGGTTATTACTGGGGCCAACGTCCTGACTTTC; v_gene: TRBV28; d_gene: -; j_gene: TRBJ2-6; abundance: -
CDR3aa: CASSAMSGGINEKLFF; CDR3nt: TGTGCCAGCAGCGCGATGTCGGGGGGAATTAATGAAAAACTGTTTTTT; v_gene: TRBV9; d_gene: -; j_gene: TRBJ1-4; abundance: -
CDR3aa: CASSLDREADTQYF; CDR3nt: TGTGCCAGTAGCTTAGACAGGGAAGCAGATACGCAGTATTTT; v_gene: TRBV19; d_gene: TRBD1; j_gene: TRBJ2-3; abundance: -
CDR3aa: CASSLPERPDRDNEQFF; CDR3nt: TGTGCCAGCAGCTTGCCCGAAAGGCCGGACAGGGACAATGAGCAGTTCTTC; v_gene: TRBV7-6; d_gene: TRBD1; j_gene: TRBJ2-1; abundance: -
CDR3aa: CASSPPQGSGPTDTQYF; CDR3nt: TGTGCCAGCAGTCCTCCTCAGGGTAGCGGCCCCACAGATACGCAGTATTTT; v_gene: TRBV27; d_gene: -; j_gene: TRBJ2-3; abundance: -
CDR3aa: CASSLDRLAGVNTGELFF; CDR3nt: TGTGCCAGCAGCTTAGATCGGCTAGCGGGGGTGAACACCGGGGAGCTGTTTTTT; v_gene: TRBV7-6; d_gene: TRBD2; j_gene: TRBJ2-2; abundance: -
CDR3aa: CASSDFVIAGGLVQETQYF; CDR3nt: TGTGCCAGCAGTGACTTCGTAATAGCGGGGGGGCTGGTCCAAGAGACCCAGTACTTC; v_gene: TRBV6-4; d_gene: TRBD2; j_gene: TRBJ2-5; abundance: -
CDR3aa: CASSLRTGSSYEQYF; CDR3nt: TGTGCCAGCAGCTTGAGGACAGGGAGCTCCTACGAGCAGTACTTC; v_gene: TRBV7-2; d_gene: TRBD1; j_gene: TRBJ2-7; abundance: -
CDR3aa: CASSSRTGDTGELFF; CDR3nt: TGCGCCAGCAGCTCGCGAACAGGGGACACCGGGGAGCTGTTTTTT; v_gene: TRBV5-1; d_gene: TRBD1; j_gene: TRBJ2-2; abundance: -
CDR3aa: CASSLGVRQETQYF; CDR3nt: TGTGCCAGCAGCTTAGGAGTTAGACAAGAGACCCAGTACTTC; v_gene: TRBV7-8; d_gene: -; j_gene: TRBJ2-5; abundance: -
CDR3aa: CASSIDGTGLDGYTF; CDR3nt: TGTGCCAGTAGTATAGATGGGACAGGGTTGGACGGCTACACCTTC; v_gene: TRBV19; d_gene: TRBD1; j_gene: TRBJ1-2; abundance: -
CDR3aa: CASRSSASDSYEQYF; CDR3nt: TGTGCCAGTAGGTCTAGCGCCTCAGACTCCTACGAGCAGTACTTC; v_gene: TRBV19; d_gene: -; j_gene: TRBJ2-7; abundance: once
CDR3aa: CASSARRGRTEAFF; CDR3nt: TGTGCCAGCAGCGCCCGCAGGGGCAGGACGGAAGCTTTCTTT; v_gene: TRBV6-5; d_gene: -; j_gene: TRBJ1-1; abundance: -
CDR3aa: CASRYGGPSGNTIYF; CDR3nt: TGTGCCAGTAGGTACGGGGGGCCCTCTGGAAACACCATATATTTT; v_gene: TRBV19; d_gene: -; j_gene: TRBJ1-3; abundance: few
CDR3aa: CASSPVETQYF; CDR3nt: TGTGCCAGCTCGCCGGTGGAGACCCAGTACTTC; v_gene: TRBV18; d_gene: -; j_gene: TRBJ2-5; abundance: -
CDR3aa: CASSRKRGGTEAFF; CDR3nt: TGCGCCAGCAGCCGAAAAAGGGGGGGCACTGAAGCTTTCTTT; v_gene: TRBV4-3; d_gene: -; j_gene: TRBJ1-1; abundance: -
CDR3aa: CASSPSGGNTGELFF; CDR3nt: TGTGCCAGCAGTCCTAGCGGGGGTAACACCGGGGAGCTGTTTTTT; v_gene: TRBV6-4; d_gene: TRBD2; j_gene: TRBJ2-2; abundance: many
CDR3aa: CASRGRGGRAEAFF; CDR3nt: TGTGCCAGCAGAGGGCGAGGGGGTAGGGCTGAAGCTTTCTTT; v_gene: TRBV6-5; d_gene: -; j_gene: TRBJ1-1; abundance: -
CDR3aa: CASSTGQVNEQFF; CDR3nt: TGCGCCAGCAGCACGGGACAAGTCAATGAGCAGTTCTTC; v_gene: TRBV5-1; d_gene: -; j_gene: TRBJ2-1; abundance: -
CDR3aa: CASSPTSGASGYTF; CDR3nt: TGTGCCAGCAGCCCGACGTCGGGTGCGAGTGGCTACACCTTC; v_gene: TRBV7-9; d_gene: -; j_gene: TRBJ1-2; abundance: -
CDR3aa: CASSVQGSGANVLTF; CDR3nt: TGTGCCAGCAGCGTACAGGGCTCTGGGGCCAACGTCCTGACTTTC; v_gene: TRBV9; d_gene: -; j_gene: TRBJ2-6; abundance: -